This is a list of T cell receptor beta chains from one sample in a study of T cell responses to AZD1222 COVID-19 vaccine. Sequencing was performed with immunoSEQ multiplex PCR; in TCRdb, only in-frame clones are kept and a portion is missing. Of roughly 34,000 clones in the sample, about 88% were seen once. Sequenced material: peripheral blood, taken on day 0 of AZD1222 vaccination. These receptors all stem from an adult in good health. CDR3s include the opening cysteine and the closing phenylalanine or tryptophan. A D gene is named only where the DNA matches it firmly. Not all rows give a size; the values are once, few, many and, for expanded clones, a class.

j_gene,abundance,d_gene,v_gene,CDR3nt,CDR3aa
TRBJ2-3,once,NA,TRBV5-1,TGCGCCAGCAGCCCGACAGGACCCGGCAACACAGATACGCAGTATTTT,CASSPTGPGNTDTQYF
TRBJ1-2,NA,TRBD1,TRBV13,TGTGCCAGCAGCTTGAGAGGGGGCACCTATGGCTACACCTTC,CASSLRGGTYGYTF
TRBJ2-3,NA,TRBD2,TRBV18,TGTGCCAGCTCACCGGGACTAGCGGGAGATACGCAGTATTTT,CASSPGLAGDTQYF
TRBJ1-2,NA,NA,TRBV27,TGTGCCAGCAGTTCACAAAGGACATTACTGGAAGACTATGGCTACACCTTC,CASSSQRTLLEDYGYTF
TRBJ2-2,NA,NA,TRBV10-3,TGTGCCATCAGTGAGTCGCTCTTAAAACAGGGCTACACCGGGGAGCTGTTTTTT,CAISESLLKQGYTGELFF
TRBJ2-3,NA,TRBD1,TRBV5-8,TGTGCCAGCAGCCGTGGACAGGGTGTGGGAGATACGCAGTATTTT,CASSRGQGVGDTQYF
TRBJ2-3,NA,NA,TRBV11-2,TGTGCAAGCAGGGACGGAAGAGATACGCAGTATTTT,CASRDGRDTQYF
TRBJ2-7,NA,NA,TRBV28,TGTGCCAGCAGTTCCCCTCAAACTGGGCCCGAGCAGTACTTC,CASSSPQTGPEQYF
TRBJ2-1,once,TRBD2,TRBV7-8,TGTGCCAGCAGCTTAACGCGGCTAGCGGGAAGGTACAATGAGCAGTTCTTC,CASSLTRLAGRYNEQFF
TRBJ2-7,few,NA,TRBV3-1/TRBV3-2,TGTGCCAGCAGCCAAGTCAGGCAGGGGCGTCCCTACGAGCAGTACTTC,CASSQVRQGRPYEQYF
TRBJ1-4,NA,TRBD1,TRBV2,TGTGCCAGCAGTTCACCTGACAGGGCTGGTGGGAAACTGTTTTTT,CASSSPDRAGGKLFF
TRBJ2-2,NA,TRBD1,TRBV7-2,TGTGCCAGCAACCGAAGACAGGGGGGTACCGGGGAGCTGTTTTTT,CASNRRQGGTGELFF
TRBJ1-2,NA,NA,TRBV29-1,TGCAGCGTTGGCTCCTTGGGGGGCTACACCTTC,CSVGSLGGYTF
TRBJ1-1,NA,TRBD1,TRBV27,TGTGCCAGCAGTTTACAAGGGGGCAGGCCCGGAGCTTTCTTT,CASSLQGGRPGAFF
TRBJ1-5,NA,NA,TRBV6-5,TGTGCCAGCAGTTATCTCGGGGGGGATCAGCCCCAGCATTTT,CASSYLGGDQPQHF
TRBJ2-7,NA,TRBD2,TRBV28,TGTGCCAGCAACTATCGCTCAGCGGGGTCCTACGAGCAGTACTTC,CASNYRSAGSYEQYF
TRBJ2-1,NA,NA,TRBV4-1,TGCGCCAGCAGCCAAGATCTAGGCAATGAGCAGTTCTTC,CASSQDLGNEQFF
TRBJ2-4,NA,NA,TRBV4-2,TGTGCCAGCAGCCAAGATGCACGGGAGTTATGGCCCAAAAACATTCAGTACTTC,CASSQDARELWPKNIQYF
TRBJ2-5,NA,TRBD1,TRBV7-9,TGTGCCAGCAGCTACGGGACAGGGGACACCCAGTACTTC,CASSYGTGDTQYF
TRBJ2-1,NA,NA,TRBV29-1,TGCAGCGCGACGGGACCAACGGGCAATGAGCAGTTCTTC,CSATGPTGNEQFF
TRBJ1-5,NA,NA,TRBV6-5,TGTGCCAGCACCGGGACGGAACAGAATCAGCCCCAGCATTTT,CASTGTEQNQPQHF
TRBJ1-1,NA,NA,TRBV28,TGTGCCAGCAGTTCGCCCCAGGGGAACACTGAAGCTTTCTTT,CASSSPQGNTEAFF
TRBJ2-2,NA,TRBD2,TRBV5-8,TGTGCCAGCAGCTTATACGGGGGGTACACCGGGGAGCTGTTTTTT,CASSLYGGYTGELFF
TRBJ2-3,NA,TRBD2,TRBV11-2,TGTGCCAGCAGCTTAGCAGCGGGAGGGCCCACAGATACGCAGTATTTT,CASSLAAGGPTDTQYF
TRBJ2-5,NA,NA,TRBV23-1,TGCGCCAGCAGTCAGGCAGGGAGGGAGACCCAGTACTTC,CASSQAGRETQYF
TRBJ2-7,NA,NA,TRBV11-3,TGTGCCAGCAGCCCTCGCGGCGGTAGCTCCTACGAGCAGTACTTC,CASSPRGGSSYEQYF
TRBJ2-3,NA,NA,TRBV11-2,TGTGCCAGCAGCCCCTATCGGAATAGCGGGCGGGGGCGAGATACGCAGTATTTT,CASSPYRNSGRGRDTQYF
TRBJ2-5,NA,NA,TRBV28,TGTGCCATCAACCCCCGCGGAGAACCCTCGACTAGAGGGTGGGAGACCCAGTACTTC,CAINPRGEPSTRGWETQYF
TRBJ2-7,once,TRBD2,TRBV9,TGTGCCAGCAGCCCGGGGACTAGTCCTCGCGGGGAGCAGTACTTC,CASSPGTSPRGEQYF
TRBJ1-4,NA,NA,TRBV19,TGTGCCAGTAAAAAGGGACGGGGAAATGAAAAACTGTTTTTT,CASKKGRGNEKLFF
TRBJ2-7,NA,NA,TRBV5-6,TGTGCCAGCAGCTTGGTCGGCAGGTATGCCTACGAGCAGTACTTC,CASSLVGRYAYEQYF
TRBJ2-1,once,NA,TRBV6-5,TGTGCCAGCAGGGGAGACGCAAGAAGGGGCAATGAGCAGTTCTTC,CASRGDARRGNEQFF
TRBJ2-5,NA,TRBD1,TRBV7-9,TGTGCCAGCAGCTTAGGCGGGACAGGGGTAGAGACCCAGTACTTC,CASSLGGTGVETQYF
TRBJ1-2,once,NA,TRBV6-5,TGTGCCAGGTTCGGGGATTATGGCTACACCTTC,CARFGDYGYTF
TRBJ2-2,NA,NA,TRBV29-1,TGCAGCGCTGCCGGGGCCGTTGAAGGGACCGGGGAGCTGTTTTTT,CSAAGAVEGTGELFF
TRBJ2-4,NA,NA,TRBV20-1,TGCAGTGCTAGGAGGGAGCTCATTCAGTACTTC,CSARRELIQYF
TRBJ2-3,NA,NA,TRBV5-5,TGTGCCAGCAGCCCCGCGGGTGCTCGTTTCACAGATACGCAGTATTTT,CASSPAGARFTDTQYF
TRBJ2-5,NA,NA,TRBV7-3,TGTGCCAGCAGCTTAAACTCCCAAGAGACCCAGTACTTC,CASSLNSQETQYF
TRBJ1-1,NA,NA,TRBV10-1,TGCGCCAGCAGTGAGTCGGCCGGACCCCGGGGAGCTTTCTTT,CASSESAGPRGAFF
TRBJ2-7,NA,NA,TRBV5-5,TGTGCCAGCAGCCGACAGAGCTCCTACGAGCAGTACTTC,CASSRQSSYEQYF
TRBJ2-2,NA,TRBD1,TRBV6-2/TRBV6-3,TGTGCCAGCAGCCACGGACAGGGACGCACCGGGGAGCTGTTTTTT,CASSHGQGRTGELFF